The present T cell receptor (beta chain) was sequenced within a study of blood T cell repertoires in COVID-19. Study as a whole: Samples representing acute and convalescent COVID-19 were sourced from the United States, Italy and Spain.

The study recruited people aged roughly 18 to 100 years across about two dozen US areas. Per the authors' pipeline: From reference gene primer amplification, estimates of nucleated cell counts were derived. The protocol was immunoSEQ multiplex PCR, while the TCRdb copy is restricted to in-frame clones and leaves out a portion. The D gene and trimming were derived from the DNA, and the V and J assignments and clone size from that table. The sample records 200,000 to 250,000 clones, 65% to 90% being singletons. Germline assignment: CDR1 MNHEY and CDR2 SMNVEV (reference sequence). The CDR3 has 15 residues. With V trimmed by 4 bases and J by 7 bases, 5 bases remained unmatched.

The sample consisted of PBMCs or T cells enriched from blood (not recorded which). The source is a woman aged 35 to 49 with acute COVID-19. The rearrangement links TRBV27 to TRBJ2-1; 12 bases map to TRBD2. Here the CDR3 reads CASSSLAGGINEQFF. In DNA form, the CDR3 reads TGTGCCAGCAGTTCACTAGCGGGGGGTATTAATGAGCAGTTCTTC.